This passage covers 19 T cell receptor beta chains from one sample sequenced in a study of Ad26.COV2.S vaccination and SARS-CoV-2 variants. Clones were read by immunoSEQ multiplex PCR, and TCRdb kept only the in-frame ones, dropping some. The sample has around 400,000 clones, around 82% seen once. Treatment in this sample: about 20 received Ad26.COV2.S at low or high dose, single or two shots; several received placebo; per-sample allocation not given. Sampling was done on day 63 after the first vaccine or placebo injection. The material was peripheral blood, obtained in a trial of Ad26.COV2.S vaccine versus placebo. These receptors originate from a person between 18 and 65 years old who received the Ad26.COV2.S COVID-19 vaccine or a placebo.

The chain couples TRBV27 to TRBJ2-7, with a possible D match to TRBD2 (5 bases). Trimming removed 6 bases from V and 1 base from J, with 13 bases in between. The CDR3 runs to 14 residues. Germline values: CDR1 MNHEY, CDR2 SMNVEV (reference sequence). The CDR3, as DNA: TGTGCCAGCAGCCGTACTAGTAGGTCCTACGAGCAGTACTTC. Residues: CASSRTSRSYEQYF.

V and J are TRBV7-3 and TRBJ2-2; D tentatively fits TRBD1 or TRBD2 (5 bases each). Per the germline V gene, CDR1 is SGHTA and CDR2 is FQGTGA. The V end lost 3 bases, the J end lost 0 bases, and 11 bases lay between the germline ends. This CDR3 contains 16 residues. CDR3 DNA: TGTGCCAGCAGCTTCCAGGGACCCGCGAACACCGGGGAGCTGTTTTTT. Its translation is CASSFQGPANTGELFF.

The V and J genes are TRBV6-1 and TRBJ1-2, with D unclear. The CDR3 sequence is 12 residues long. Per germline, CDR1 MNHNS and CDR2 SASEGT. The V end was cut by 1 base, the J end by 4 bases, with 4 bases between. Written as DNA, the CDR3 is TGTGCCAGCAGTGAAGTAACCTATGGCTACACCTTC. Its protein product is CASSEVTYGYTF.

This chain's CDR3 is CASSPSRSYEQYF. CDR3 in DNA: TGTGCCAGCTCACCAAGCCGCTCCTACGAGCAGTACTTC. The chain uses TRBV18 and TRBJ2-7; unclear D gene. Per germline, CDR1 KGHSH and CDR2 LQKENI. V shed 2 bases and J shed 0 bases, with 5 bases lying between them. CDR3 size: 13 residues.

The chain links TRBV7-6 to TRBJ2-7; 11 nucleotides match TRBD2. Germline V gene lookup returns CDR1 SGHVS and CDR2 FNYEAQ. Unmatched junction bases numbered 11, after V lost 1 base and J lost 0 bases. CDR3 length: 19 residues. CDR3 amino acids: CASSLGVPSGGRSSYEQYF. For the CDR3, the DNA is TGTGCCAGCAGCTTAGGGGTCCCTAGCGGGGGGAGGAGCTCCTACGAGCAGTACTTC.

This rearrangement joins TRBV5-5 to TRBJ2-1; 10 nucleotides agree with TRBD2. V shed 1 base, J shed 8 bases, and the junction held 3 bases outside the gene matches. The CDR3 extends over 14 amino acids. The germline CDR1 and CDR2 sequences are SGHKS and YYEKEE (reference sequence). The CDR3 is CASSLLAGGDEQFF. For the CDR3, the DNA is TGTGCCAGCAGCTTGTTAGCGGGAGGCGATGAGCAGTTCTTC.

V is TRBV29-1 and J is TRBJ1-2; tentatively, D is TRBD1 (5 bases). The CDR3 length is 16 residues. Germline loops: CDR1 SQVTM, CDR2 ANQGSEA. Trimming shortened V by 7 bases and J by 3 bases, and 24 bases separated the two germline ends. The chain's CDR3 is CSAYSTWGGTHYGYTF. CDR3 in DNA: TGCAGCGCGTACTCCACTTGGGGGGGGACTCACTATGGCTACACCTTC.

This clone was recorded only once. V and J are TRBV4-3 and TRBJ2-3, with TRBD2 as a possible D gene (6 bases). Trimming pared 1 base from V and 1 base from J, leaving 12 bases between. This CDR3 spans 16 amino acids. Germline values: CDR1 LGHNA, CDR2 YSLEER. The CDR3: CASSQVGGDGTDTQYF. The CDR3 nucleotides read TGCGCCAGCAGCCAAGTCGGCGGGGACGGCACAGATACGCAGTATTTT.

This clone was seen a handful of times. The chain uses TRBV29-1 and TRBJ2-3, with TRBD1 as a possible D gene (6 bases). Trimming removed 7 bases at V and 5 bases at J, with 19 bases between. This CDR3 has 14 amino acids. Germline V CDR1 and CDR2: SQVTM, ANQGSEA. DNA for the CDR3: TGCAGCGCTAGGGGGACACTCACCGTAGATACGCAGTATTTT. It specifies CSARGTLTVDTQYF.

The rearrangement joins TRBV30 to TRBJ2-1, with D maybe TRBD2 (5 bases). This CDR3 has 16 residues. V dropped 3 bases and J dropped 0 bases, with 15 bases sitting between them. Germline V lookup: CDR1 GTSNPN, CDR2 SVGIG (reference sequence). This CDR3 reads CAWRDSSASSYNEQFF. CDR3 sequence (DNA): TGTGCCTGGAGGGACTCATCGGCGAGCTCCTACAATGAGCAGTTCTTC.

The rearrangement links TRBV12-3 or TRBV12-4 to TRBJ1-2, with D possibly being TRBD1 (6 bases). The CDR3 contains 12 residues. Between the trimmed V and J ends, which lost 4 bases and 7 bases, there was a span of 10 bases. The CDR3 nucleotides read TGTGCCAGCAGTTGGGGGGCCCTTGGCTACACCTTC. Protein product: CASSWGALGYTF.

This clone was counted between two and nine times. V usage is TRBV4-1 and J usage is TRBJ1-4; no reliable D call. The CDR3 contains 15 residues. Germline V gene sequence: CDR1 MGHRA, CDR2 YSYEKL. Trimming left V 1 base short and J 8 bases short, with 14 bases between. CDR3 sequence reads: CASSQVSSGWEKLFF. In nucleotides, the CDR3 is TGCGCCAGCAGCCAAGTAAGCAGCGGATGGGAAAAACTGTTTTTT.

The rearrangement joins TRBV19 to TRBJ2-1; tentatively, D is TRBD2 (7 bases). Trimming took off 3 bases at V and 4 bases at J, with 16 bases between the two ends. The CDR3 spans 16 residues. Germline loops: CDR1 LNHDA, CDR2 SQIVND (reference sequence). CDR3 loop: CASSIGGGPLYNEQFF. The CDR3 bases are TGTGCCAGTAGTATTGGGGGGGGCCCCCTTTACAATGAGCAGTTCTTC.

This clone was seen a handful of times. This chain uses TRBV2 with TRBJ1-6, with D unclear. Germline V lookup: CDR1 SNHLY, CDR2 FYNNEI. V lost 8 bases to trimming and J lost 0 bases, with 11 bases between them. The CDR3 totals 15 residues. The CDR3 is CASWRGSSYNSPLHF. The DNA for the CDR3 is TGTGCCAGCTGGCGTGGCAGCTCCTATAATTCACCCCTCCACTTT. The full variable domain, rest sourced from reference TRBV2 and TRBJ1-6, is EPEVTQTPSHQVTQMGQEVILRCVPISNHLYFYWYRQILGQKVEFLVSFYNNEISEKSEIFDDQFSVERPDGSNFTLKIRSTKLEDSAMYFCASWRGSSYNSPLHFGNGTRLTVT.

The rearrangement joins TRBV19 to TRBJ2-1, with 14 bases fitting TRBD2. V lost 5 bases, J lost 5 bases, and 2 bases stayed unmatched. Germline CDR1 and CDR2: LNHDA and SQIVND (reference sequence). The CDR3 is 15 amino acids. CDR3 sequence reads: CASSWGLAGDNEQFF. The CDR3 bases are TGTGCCAGTAGTTGGGGACTAGCGGGAGACAATGAGCAGTTCTTC.

The V call is TRBV7-2, the J call TRBJ2-3; D unresolved. CDR1 is SGHTA and CDR2 is FQGNSA in the germline V gene. Trimming cost V 1 base and J 2 bases, with 7 bases left between them. CDR3 length: 14 residues. The CDR3 here is CASSLDATTDTQYF. The CDR3 bases are TGTGCCAGCAGCTTAGACGCAACCACAGATACGCAGTATTTT.

The chain recombines TRBV5-1 with TRBJ2-7; a weak D match, TRBD2 (6 bases). Trimming took 2 bases from V and 3 from J, leaving 12 bases between them. This CDR3 comprises 14 residues. Germline CDR1 is SGHRS and CDR2 is YFSETQ. The CDR3 coding sequence is TGCGCCAGCAGCTTTGGGGGGTTTGGCTACGAGCAGTACTTC. It encodes CASSFGGFGYEQYF.

The V gene is TRBV7-2, the J gene TRBJ2-5, with 12 bases aligning to TRBD2. V was clipped by 3 bases and J by 4 bases; unmatched bases: 3. Per the germline V gene, CDR1 is SGHTA and CDR2 is FQGNSA. This CDR3 is built from 15 residues. CDR3 sequence reads: CASSFTSGGSETQYF. The CDR3, as DNA: TGTGCCAGCAGCTTTACTAGCGGGGGGTCAGAGACCCAGTACTTC.

The chain joins TRBV20-1 to TRBJ2-1, with a weak D call TRBD2 (5 bases). CDR1 and CDR2 from the germline V gene are DFQATT and SNEGSKA (reference sequence). This CDR3 is built from 11 residues. Trimming cost V 6 bases and J 9 bases, with 12 bases left between them. As DNA, the CDR3 is TGCAGTGCGCCCGCTCGGGGTGAGCAGTTCTTC. Translating gives CSAPARGEQFF.